This T cell receptor beta chain was retrieved from a study of early T cells in non-severe SARS-CoV-2 infection. This clonotype was seen at least ten times. V lost 4 bases, J lost 3 bases, and 5 bases lay in between. The CDR3 has 12 amino acids. Germline loops: CDR1 SGHRS, CDR2 YFSETQ. Using its own MiXCR run on the 5' RACE reads, TCRdb lists one record per CDR3 protein. There are 25,000 to 30,000 distinct CDR3 sequences in the sample; roughly 5.1% occur only once, and roughly an eighth lies in the top ten. The chain links TRBV5-1 to TRBJ2-1; D is unresolved. The clonotype was recovered from an adult who was a healthcare worker with PCR-confirmed SARS-CoV-2 infection or an uninfected control (not recorded which). The sequenced material came from whole blood. In DNA, the CDR3 is TGCGCCAGCAGCCAGAACTACAATGAGCAGTTCTTC. This translates into CASSQNYNEQFF.